This T cell receptor (beta chain) was profiled in a study of T cell responses to AZD1222 COVID-19 vaccine. Study information: Pooling was applied to second doses at about 4 or about 12 weeks. Study-wide points: Donors in the cohort were predominantly white British and more often female, and clonal diversity was possibly underestimated. When two AZD1222 doses had been given, Spike-specific TCR breadth and depth rose.

TCRdb's copy holds only in-frame clones and misses some; the assay was immunoSEQ multiplex PCR. The table includes around 150,000 clones, 88% detected once. V was pared by 1 base and J by 3 bases, with 7 bases between. The CDR3 contains 13 residues. Germline V gives CDR1 MNHEY, CDR2 SMNVEV (reference sequence). Concerning this clone: Its antigen remains unknown.

The material was peripheral blood, obtained on day 0 of AZD1222 vaccination. The chain recombines TRBV27 with TRBJ2-7; no reliable D call. This TCR came from an adult in good health. CDR3 bases: TGTGCCAGCAGTTTATTCGTTAGCTACGAGCAGTACTTC. Translating it yields CASSLFVSYEQYF.